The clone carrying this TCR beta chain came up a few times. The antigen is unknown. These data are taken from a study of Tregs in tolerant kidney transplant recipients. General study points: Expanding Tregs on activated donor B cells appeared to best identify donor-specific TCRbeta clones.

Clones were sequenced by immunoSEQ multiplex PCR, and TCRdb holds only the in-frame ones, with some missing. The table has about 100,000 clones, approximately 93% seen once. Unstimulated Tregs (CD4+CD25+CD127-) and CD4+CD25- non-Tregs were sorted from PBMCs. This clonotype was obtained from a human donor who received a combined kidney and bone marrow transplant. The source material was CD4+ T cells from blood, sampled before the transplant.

The CDR3 bases are TGTGCCAGCAGCCAGGGACAGGGGACGGGGTATAATTCACCCCTCCACTTT. Amino acids: CASSQGQGTGYNSPLHF. The V and J genes are TRBV5-5 and TRBJ1-6; 10 bases align to TRBD1. From germline, CDR1 is SGHKS and CDR2 YYEKEE (reference sequence). This CDR3 is built from 17 residues. The ends lost 4 bases at V and 4 bases at J; junction bases unmatched: 8.